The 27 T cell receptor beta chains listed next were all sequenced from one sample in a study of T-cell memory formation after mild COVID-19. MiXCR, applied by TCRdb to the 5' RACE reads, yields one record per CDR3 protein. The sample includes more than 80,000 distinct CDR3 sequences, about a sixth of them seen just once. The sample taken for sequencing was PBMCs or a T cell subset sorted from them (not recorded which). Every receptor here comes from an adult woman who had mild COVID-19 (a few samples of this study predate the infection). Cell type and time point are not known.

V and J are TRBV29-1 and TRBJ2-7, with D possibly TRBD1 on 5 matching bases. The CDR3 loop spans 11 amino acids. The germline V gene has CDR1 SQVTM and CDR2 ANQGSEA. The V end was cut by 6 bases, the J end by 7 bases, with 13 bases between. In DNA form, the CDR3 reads TGCAGCGTACGGGCAGGGAATGAGCAGTACTTC. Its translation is CSVRAGNEQYF.

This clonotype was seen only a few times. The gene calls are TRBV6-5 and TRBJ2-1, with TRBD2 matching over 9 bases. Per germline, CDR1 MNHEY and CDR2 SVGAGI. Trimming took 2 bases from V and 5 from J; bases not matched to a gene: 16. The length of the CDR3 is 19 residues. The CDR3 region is CASSYPGGSTAGGHNEQFF. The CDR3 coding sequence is TGTGCCAGCAGTTACCCTGGCGGTTCGACAGCGGGGGGTCACAATGAGCAGTTCTTC.

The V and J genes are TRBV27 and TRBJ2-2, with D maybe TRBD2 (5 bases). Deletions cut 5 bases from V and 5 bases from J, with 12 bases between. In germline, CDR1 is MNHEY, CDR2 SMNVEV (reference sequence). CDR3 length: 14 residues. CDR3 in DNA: TGTGCCAGCAGTGGGGAGCGGTGGACCGGGGAGCTGTTTTTT. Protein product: CASSGERWTGELFF.

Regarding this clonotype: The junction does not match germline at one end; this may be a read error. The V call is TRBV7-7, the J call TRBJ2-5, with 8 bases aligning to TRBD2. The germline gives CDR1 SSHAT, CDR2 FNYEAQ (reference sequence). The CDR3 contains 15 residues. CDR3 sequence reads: CASSLAPAGGETQYF. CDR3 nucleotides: TGTGCTAGCAGCTTAGCTCCTGCGGGAGGAGAGACCCAGTACTTC.

The CDR3 bases are TGCAGCGTGCAGAAAAGTACTGAAGCTTTCTTT. Translated: CSVQKSTEAFF. The rearrangement uses TRBV29-1 and TRBJ1-1; no clear D. Germline loops: CDR1 SQVTM, CDR2 ANQGSEA. The V gene lost 6 bases and the J gene lost 5 bases, with 10 bases spanning the gap. The length of the CDR3 is 11 residues.

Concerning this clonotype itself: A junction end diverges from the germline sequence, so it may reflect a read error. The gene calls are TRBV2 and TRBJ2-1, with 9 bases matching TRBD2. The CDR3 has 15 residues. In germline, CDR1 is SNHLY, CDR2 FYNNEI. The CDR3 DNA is TGTGCCAGCCGTGAACAGCGGGGGGCCAGGAATGAGCAGTTCTTC. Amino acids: CASREQRGARNEQFF. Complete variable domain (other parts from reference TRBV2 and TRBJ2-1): EPEVTQTPSHQVTQMGQEVILRCVPISNHLYFYWYRQILGQKVEFLVSFYNNEISEKSEIFDDQFSVERPDGSNFTLKIRSTKLEDSAMYFCASREQRGARNEQFFGPGTRLTVL.

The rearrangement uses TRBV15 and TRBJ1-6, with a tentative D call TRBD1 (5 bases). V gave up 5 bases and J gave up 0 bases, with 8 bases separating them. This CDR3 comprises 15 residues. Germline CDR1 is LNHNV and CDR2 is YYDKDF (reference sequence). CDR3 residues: CATSHRSSYNSPLHF. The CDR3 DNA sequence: TGTGCCACCAGCCACAGGAGCTCCTATAATTCACCCCTCCACTTT.

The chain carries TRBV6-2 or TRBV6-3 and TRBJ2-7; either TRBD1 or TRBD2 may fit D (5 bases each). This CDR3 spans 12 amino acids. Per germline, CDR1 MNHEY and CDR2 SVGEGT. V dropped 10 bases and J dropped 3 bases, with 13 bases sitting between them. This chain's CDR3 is CATRGIHYEQYF. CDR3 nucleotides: TGTGCCACCCGGGGCATCCACTACGAGCAGTACTTC.

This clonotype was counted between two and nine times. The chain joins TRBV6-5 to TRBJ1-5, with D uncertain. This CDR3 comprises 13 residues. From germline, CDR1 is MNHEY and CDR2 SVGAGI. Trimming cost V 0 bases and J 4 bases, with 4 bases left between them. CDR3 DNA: TGTGCCAGCAGTTACTCGGAAAATCAGCCCCAGCATTTT. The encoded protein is CASSYSENQPQHF.

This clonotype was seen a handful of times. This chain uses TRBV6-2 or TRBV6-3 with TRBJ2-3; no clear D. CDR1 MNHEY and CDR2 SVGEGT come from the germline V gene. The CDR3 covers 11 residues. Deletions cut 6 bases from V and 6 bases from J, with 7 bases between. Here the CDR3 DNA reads TGTGCCAGCAGCACCGGGGATACGCAGTATTTT. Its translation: CASSTGDTQYF.

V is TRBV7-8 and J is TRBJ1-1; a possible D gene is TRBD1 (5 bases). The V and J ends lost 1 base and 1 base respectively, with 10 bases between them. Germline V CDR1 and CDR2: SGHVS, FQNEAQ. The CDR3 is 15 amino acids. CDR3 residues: CASSLDRKGNTEAFF. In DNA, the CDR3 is TGTGCCAGCAGCTTAGACAGGAAGGGGAACACTGAAGCTTTCTTT. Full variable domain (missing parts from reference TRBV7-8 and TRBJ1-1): GAGVSQSPRYKVAKRGQDVALRCDPISGHVSLFWYQQALGQGPEFLTYFQNEAQLDKSGLPSDRFFAERPEGSVSTLKIQRTQQEDSAVYLCASSLDRKGNTEAFFGQGTRLTVV.

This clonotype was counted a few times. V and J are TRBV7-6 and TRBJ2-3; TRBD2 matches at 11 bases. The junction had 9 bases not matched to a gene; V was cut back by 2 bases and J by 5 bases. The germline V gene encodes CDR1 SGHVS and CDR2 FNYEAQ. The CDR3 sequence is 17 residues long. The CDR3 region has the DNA TGTGCCAGCAGCTTATTAACTAGCGGGGGCCGAGGAGATACGCAGTATTTT. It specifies CASSLLTSGGRGDTQYF.

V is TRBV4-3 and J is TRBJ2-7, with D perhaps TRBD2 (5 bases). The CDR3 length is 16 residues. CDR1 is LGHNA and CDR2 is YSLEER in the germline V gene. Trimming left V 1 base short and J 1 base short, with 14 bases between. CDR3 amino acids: CASSQARVSGSYEQYF. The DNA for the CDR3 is TGCGCCAGCAGCCAAGCCCGGGTCTCGGGGTCCTACGAGCAGTACTTC.

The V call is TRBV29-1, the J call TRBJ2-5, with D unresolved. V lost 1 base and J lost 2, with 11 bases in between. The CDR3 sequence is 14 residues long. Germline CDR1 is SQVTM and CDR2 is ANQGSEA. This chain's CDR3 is CSVEALGLQETQYF. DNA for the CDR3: TGCAGCGTTGAAGCCCTGGGCCTTCAAGAGACCCAGTACTTC.

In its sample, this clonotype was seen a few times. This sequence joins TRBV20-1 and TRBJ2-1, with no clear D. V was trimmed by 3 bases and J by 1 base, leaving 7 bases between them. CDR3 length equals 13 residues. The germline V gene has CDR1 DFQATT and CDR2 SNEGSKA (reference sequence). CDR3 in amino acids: CSARRPSYNEQFF. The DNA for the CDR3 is TGCAGTGCTAGGCGCCCGTCCTACAATGAGCAGTTCTTC.

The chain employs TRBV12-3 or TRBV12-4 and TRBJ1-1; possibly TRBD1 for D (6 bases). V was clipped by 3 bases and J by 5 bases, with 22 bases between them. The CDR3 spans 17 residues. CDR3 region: CASSLSRRGGRETEAFF. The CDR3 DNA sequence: TGTGCCAGCAGTTTGAGTCGCAGGGGAGGACGGGAGACTGAAGCTTTCTTT.

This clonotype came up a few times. The CDR3 loop is CASSPLPGHRTGELFF. The CDR3 nucleotides are TGTGCCAGCAGCCCCCTACCGGGACATCGAACCGGGGAGCTGTTTTTT. This chain links TRBV11-2 with TRBJ2-2, with a tentative D call TRBD1 (6 bases). V shed 5 bases and J shed 5 bases, with 18 bases lying between them. The CDR3 spans 16 residues. CDR1 SGHAT and CDR2 FQNNGV come from the germline V gene. Full variable domain (rest looked up from reference TRBV11-2 and TRBJ2-2): EAGVAQSPRYKIIEKRQSVAFWCNPISGHATLYWYQQILGQGPKLLIQFQNNGVVDDSQLPKDRFSAERLKGVDSTLKIQPAKLEDSAVYLCASSPLPGHRTGELFFGEGSRLTVL.

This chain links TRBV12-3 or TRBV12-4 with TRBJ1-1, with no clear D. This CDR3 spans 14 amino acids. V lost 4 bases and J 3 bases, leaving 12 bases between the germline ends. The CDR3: CASSYGLWDTEAFF. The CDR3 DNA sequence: TGTGCCAGCAGTTATGGGCTATGGGACACTGAAGCTTTCTTT.

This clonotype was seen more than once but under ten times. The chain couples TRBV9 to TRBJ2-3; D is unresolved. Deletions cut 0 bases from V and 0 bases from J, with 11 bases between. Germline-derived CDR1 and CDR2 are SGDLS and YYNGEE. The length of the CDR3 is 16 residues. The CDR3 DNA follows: TGTGCCAGCAGCGTAGCTGTAACTACTAGCACAGATACGCAGTATTTT. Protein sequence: CASSVAVTTSTDTQYF.

CDR3 residues: CASSPGGGYTGELFF. CDR3 nucleotides: TGTGCCAGCAGCCCGGGCGGTGGCTACACCGGGGAGCTGTTTTTT. This chain joins TRBV9 and TRBJ2-2; no reliable D call. V lost 4 bases, J lost 3 bases, and 13 bases lay in between. This CDR3 comprises 15 residues. CDR1 is SGDLS and CDR2 is YYNGEE in the germline V gene.

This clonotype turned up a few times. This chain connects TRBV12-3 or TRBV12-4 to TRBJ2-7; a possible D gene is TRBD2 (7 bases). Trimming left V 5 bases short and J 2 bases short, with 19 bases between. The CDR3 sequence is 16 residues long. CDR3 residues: CASSPPGGGSTYEQYF. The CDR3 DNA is TGTGCCAGCAGTCCCCCTGGGGGCGGGAGCACCTACGAGCAGTACTTC.

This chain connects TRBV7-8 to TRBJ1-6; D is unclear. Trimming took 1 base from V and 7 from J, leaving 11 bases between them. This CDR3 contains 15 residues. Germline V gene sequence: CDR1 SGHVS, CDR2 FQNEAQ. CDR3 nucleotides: TGTGCCAGCAGCTTAGAGGTACAGAACAATTCACCCCTCCACTTT. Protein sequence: CASSLEVQNNSPLHF.

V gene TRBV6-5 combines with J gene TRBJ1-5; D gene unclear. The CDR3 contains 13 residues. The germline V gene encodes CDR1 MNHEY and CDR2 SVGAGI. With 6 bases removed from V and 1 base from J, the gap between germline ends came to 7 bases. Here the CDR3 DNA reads TGTGCCAGCAGCCGCCAGAGCAATCAGCCCCAGCATTTT. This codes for CASSRQSNQPQHF.

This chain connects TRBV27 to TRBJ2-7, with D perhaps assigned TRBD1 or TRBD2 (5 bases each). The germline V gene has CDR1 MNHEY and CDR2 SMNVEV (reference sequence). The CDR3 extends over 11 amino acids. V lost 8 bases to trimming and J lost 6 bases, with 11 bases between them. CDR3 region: CASGTLGEQYF. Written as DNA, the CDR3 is TGTGCCAGCGGGACCTTGGGCGAGCAGTACTTC.

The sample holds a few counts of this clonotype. The CDR3 nucleotides are TGTGCCAGCAGTTTCCGAAACATTCAGTACTTC. Its translation: CASSFRNIQYF. This chain uses TRBV12-3 or TRBV12-4 with TRBJ2-4; D gene uncertain. Trimming shortened V by 3 bases and J by 6 bases, and 3 bases separated the two germline ends. CDR3 length: 11 amino acids.

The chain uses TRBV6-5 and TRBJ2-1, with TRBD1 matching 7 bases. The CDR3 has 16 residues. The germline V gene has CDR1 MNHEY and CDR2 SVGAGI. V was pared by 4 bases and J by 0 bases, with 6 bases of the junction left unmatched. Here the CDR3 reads CASSSLDRSSYNEQFF. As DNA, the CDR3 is TGTGCCAGCAGTTCGCTGGACAGGAGCTCCTACAATGAGCAGTTCTTC.

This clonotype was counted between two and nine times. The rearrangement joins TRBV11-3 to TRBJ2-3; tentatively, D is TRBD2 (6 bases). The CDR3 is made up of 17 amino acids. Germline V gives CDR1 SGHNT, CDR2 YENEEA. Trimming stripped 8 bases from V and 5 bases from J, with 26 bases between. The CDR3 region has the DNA TGTGCCAGCTCGGGAGACGGGACTTATGACGGAGAAGATACGCAGTATTTT. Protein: CASSGDGTYDGEDTQYF. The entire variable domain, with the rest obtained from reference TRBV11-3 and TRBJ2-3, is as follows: EAGVVQSPRYKIIEKKQPVAFWCNPISGHNTLYWYLQNLGQGPELLIRYENEEAVDDSQLPKDRFSAERLKGVDSTLKIQPAELGDSAVYLCASSGDGTYDGEDTQYFGPGTRLTVL.